The 24 T cell receptor beta chains below all came from one sample that was sequenced in a study of cytomegalovirus exposure and HLA in healthy donors. The repertoire was sequenced with immunoSEQ multiplex PCR; TCRdb's copy has only in-frame clones and lacks some. The sample carries about 130,000 clones, 89% recorded once. The material sequenced was PBMCs. These receptors came from a young woman in good health and CMV-seropositive.

The gene calls are TRBV5-4 and TRBJ1-1; 8 bases fit TRBD1. The CDR3 runs to 15 residues. The trim removed 1 base at V and 4 bases at J, leaving 6 bases unmatched. The germline gives CDR1 SGHNT, CDR2 YYREEE (reference sequence). CDR3 residues: CASSLRGQGGTEAFF. CDR3 in DNA: TGTGCCAGCAGCTTGAGAGGACAGGGTGGCACTGAAGCTTTCTTT.

This clone was recorded once. This chain connects TRBV2 to TRBJ2-3, with D possibly TRBD2 on 5 matching bases. V shed 3 bases and J shed 6 bases, with 13 bases lying between them. CDR3 length: 14 residues. Per germline, CDR1 SNHLY and CDR2 FYNNEI. The CDR3 protein is CASSEDLAQDTQYF. The CDR3 DNA is TGTGCCAGCAGTGAGGATTTAGCGCAGGATACGCAGTATTTT. Supplemented by reference TRBV2 and TRBJ2-3, the full variable domain reads EPEVTQTPSHQVTQMGQEVILRCVPISNHLYFYWYRQILGQKVEFLVSFYNNEISEKSEIFDDQFSVERPDGSNFTLKIRSTKLEDSAMYFCASSEDLAQDTQYFGPGTRLTVL.

The gene calls are TRBV5-1 and TRBJ1-6, with D perhaps matching TRBD1 (6 bases). In germline, CDR1 is SGHRS, CDR2 YFSETQ. Trimming took 4 bases from V and 4 from J, leaving 18 bases between them. This CDR3 is 17 amino acids long. The CDR3 DNA is TGCGCCAGCAGCGCAGAGACAGGACAGAAATATAATTCACCCCTCCACTTT. Its translation: CASSAETGQKYNSPLHF.

The chain joins TRBV5-1 to TRBJ2-1, with TRBD1 matching 7 bases. CDR3 length equals 14 residues. V shed 4 bases and J 0 bases; nucleotides not matched to a gene: 1. Germline CDR1 reads SGHRS; CDR2 reads YFSETQ. Here the CDR3 reads CASSRDSSYNEQFF. The CDR3 DNA is TGCGCCAGCAGCCGGGACAGCTCCTACAATGAGCAGTTCTTC. The full variable domain, its missing parts supplied by reference TRBV5-1 and TRBJ2-1, is KAGVTQTPRYLIKTRGQQVTLSCSPISGHRSVSWYQQTPGQGLQFLFEYFSETQRNKGNFPGRFSGRQFSNSRSEMNVSTLELGDSALYLCASSRDSSYNEQFFGPGTRLTVL.

The chain combines TRBV6-5 with TRBJ2-3; a possible D gene is TRBD2 (5 bases). Germline V gene data show CDR1 as MNHEY and CDR2 as SVGAGI. V was pared by 8 bases and J by 0 bases, with 12 bases between. The CDR3 consists of 14 residues. The CDR3 spells CASCLAASTDTQYF. The CDR3 coding sequence is TGTGCCAGCTGTCTAGCAGCTAGCACAGATACGCAGTATTTT.

V gene TRBV14 combines with J gene TRBJ2-3; D possibly corresponds to TRBD2 (7 bases). Trimming took 0 bases from V and 2 from J, leaving 18 bases between them. Germline values: CDR1 SGHDN, CDR2 FVKESK. This CDR3 has 18 amino acids. CDR3 DNA: TGTGCCAGCAGCCAAGACCGGAATGCGGGGGCTAACACAGATACGCAGTATTTT. It yields the protein CASSQDRNAGANTDTQYF.

The J gene is TRBJ2-5, the V gene TRBV2; D unresolved. Germline V CDR1 and CDR2: SNHLY, FYNNEI. Trimming took off 3 bases at V and 7 bases at J, with 6 bases between the two ends. This CDR3 has 11 residues. This chain's CDR3 is CASSDPGTQYF. Written as DNA, the CDR3 is TGTGCCAGCAGTGATCCGGGGACCCAGTACTTC.

V gene TRBV7-8 combines with J gene TRBJ2-7; 8 nucleotides line up with TRBD2. The CDR3 contains 13 residues. The V gene's germline CDR1 is SGHVS and CDR2 FQNEAQ. The J segment lost 2 bases and the V segment lost 8 bases, leaving 5 bases of the junction unmatched. The CDR3 coding sequence is TGTGCCAGCGCTCGGGGGGGCACCTACGAGCAGTACTTC. Translation gives CASARGGTYEQYF.

This sequence joins TRBV4-3 and TRBJ2-1; unclear D gene. This CDR3 spans 12 amino acids. V was shortened by 1 base and J by 10 bases, with 8 bases between the two germline ends. CDR1 is LGHNA, CDR2 YSLEER, per germline. In DNA form, the CDR3 reads TGCGCCAGCAGCCAAGCGCGAGGCGAGCAGTTCTTC. It is translated as CASSQARGEQFF.

This clone was counted between two and nine times. The chain links TRBV19 to TRBJ1-6; D perhaps matches TRBD1 (5 bases). This CDR3 is built from 14 residues. V dropped 3 bases and J dropped 7 bases, with 10 bases sitting between them. The germline V gene has CDR1 LNHDA and CDR2 SQIVND (reference sequence). The CDR3: CASSIGGLNSPLHF. DNA of the CDR3: TGTGCCAGTAGTATCGGGGGACTCAATTCACCCCTCCACTTT.

The chain uses TRBV4-2 and TRBJ1-6; perhaps TRBD1 as D (6 bases). From germline, CDR1 is LGHNA and CDR2 YNFKEQ. The CDR3 has 15 amino acids. V was clipped by 0 bases and J by 10 bases, with 13 bases between them. The CDR3 loop reads CASSQEQGSISPLHF. CDR3 in DNA: TGTGCCAGCAGCCAAGAACAGGGTTCTATCTCACCCCTCCACTTT.

V is TRBV6-5 and J is TRBJ1-6; 9 bases are a match to TRBD1. Germline assignment: CDR1 MNHEY and CDR2 SVGAGI. The CDR3 length is 15 residues. The V and J ends lost 5 bases and 6 bases, in that order; junction bases with no gene match: 5. CDR3 coding DNA: TGTGCCAGCAGTCCTCGGGACAGGGCTAATTCACCCCTCCACTTT. Translated: CASSPRDRANSPLHF.

V and J are TRBV19 and TRBJ2-7, with 10 bases fitting TRBD2. Germline V gene sequence: CDR1 LNHDA, CDR2 SQIVND (reference sequence). V lost 5 bases and J lost 6; bases outside the gene matches: 4. This CDR3 is built from 13 residues. As DNA, the CDR3 is TGTGCCAGTAGTCCGGGACTAGCGAGCGAGCAGTACTTC. This codes for CASSPGLASEQYF.

V gene TRBV2 combines with J gene TRBJ1-3; 8 nucleotides agree with TRBD1. The V gene's germline CDR1 is SNHLY and CDR2 FYNNEI. The CDR3 totals 16 residues. V lost 3 bases and J lost 0; bases outside the gene matches: 4. DNA of the CDR3: TGTGCCAGCAGTGAGACAGGGGCTCCCTCTGGAAACACCATATATTTT. This codes for CASSETGAPSGNTIYF.

The sample holds one count of this clone. The chain is built from TRBV6-5 and TRBJ2-3, with D possibly matching TRBD1 (5 bases). CDR3 size: 14 residues. CDR1 is MNHEY and CDR2 is SVGAGI in the germline V gene. V dropped 7 bases and J dropped 4 bases, with 15 bases sitting between them. This CDR3 reads CASKTALSPDTQYF. CDR3 DNA sequence: TGTGCCAGCAAGACAGCACTTTCCCCAGATACGCAGTATTTT.

The chain employs TRBV5-6 and TRBJ1-2; D is unclear. Germline CDR1 SGHDT, CDR2 YYEEEE. This CDR3 spans 12 amino acids. V was shortened by 4 bases and J by 3 bases, with 7 bases between the two germline ends. The CDR3 loop is CASSQTYYGYTF. Here the CDR3 DNA reads TGTGCCAGCAGCCAAACTTACTATGGCTACACCTTC.

The V and J genes are TRBV5-4 and TRBJ2-7, with 7 bases identical to TRBD2. This CDR3 has 16 residues. The V and J ends lost 2 bases and 6 bases, in that order; junction bases with no gene match: 14. Germline lookup yields CDR1 SGHNT and CDR2 YYREEE (reference sequence). The CDR3 protein is CASSFPLRDGGIEQYF. The CDR3 bases are TGTGCCAGCAGCTTCCCCCTACGGGACGGGGGGATCGAGCAGTACTTC.

The rearrangement links TRBV2 to TRBJ2-3; 10 nucleotides line up with TRBD2. Germline V lookup: CDR1 SNHLY, CDR2 FYNNEI. J gave up 8 bases and V 1 base, and 3 bases lay outside the gene matches. The CDR3 is 14 amino acids. CDR3 bases: TGTGCCAGCAGTGAAGAGGCTAGCGGGGGTACGCAGTATTTT. Translated: CASSEEASGGTQYF.

The chain employs TRBV11-2 and TRBJ2-7; D is perhaps TRBD1 (6 bases). This CDR3 comprises 14 residues. Germline V gene sequence: CDR1 SGHAT, CDR2 FQNNGV. Trimming cost V 5 bases and J 0 bases, with 11 bases left between them. DNA for the CDR3: TGTGCCAGCAGCCCGCGGACAGCCTCCTACGAGCAGTACTTC. Protein sequence: CASSPRTASYEQYF.

V usage is TRBV7-2 and J usage is TRBJ2-7; no clear D. This CDR3 has 14 amino acids. Germline V gene lookup returns CDR1 SGHTA and CDR2 FQGNSA. Between the trimmed V and J ends, which lost 5 bases and 1 base, there was a span of 12 bases. The CDR3: CASSPSHGSYEQYF. In DNA form, the CDR3 reads TGTGCCAGCAGCCCCTCGCACGGTTCCTACGAGCAGTACTTC.

The count of this clone is one. The CDR3 is CASSSLALGYNEQFF. Here the CDR3 DNA reads TGTGCCAGCAGCTCTCTAGCTTTAGGATACAATGAGCAGTTCTTC. The rearrangement joins TRBV7-9 to TRBJ2-1; possibly TRBD2 for D (5 bases). This CDR3 has 15 residues. V was cut by 4 bases and J by 4 bases, with 14 bases left in between. CDR1 and CDR2 (germline): SEHNR, FQNEAQ (reference sequence).

The chain combines TRBV5-1 with TRBJ2-3, with D unclear. Looked up from germline, CDR1 is SGHRS and CDR2 is YFSETQ. Between the trimmed V and J ends, which lost 0 bases and 2 bases, there was a span of 4 bases. The CDR3 runs 13 residues. CDR3 sequence reads: CASSLGHTDTQYF. As DNA, the CDR3 is TGCGCCAGCAGCTTGGGACACACAGATACGCAGTATTTT. The full variable domain, rest sourced from reference TRBV5-1 and TRBJ2-3, is KAGVTQTPRYLIKTRGQQVTLSCSPISGHRSVSWYQQTPGQGLQFLFEYFSETQRNKGNFPGRFSGRQFSNSRSEMNVSTLELGDSALYLCASSLGHTDTQYFGPGTRLTVL.

This chain connects TRBV5-1 to TRBJ2-7; 7 nucleotides agree with TRBD1. The CDR3 runs 15 residues. Germline-derived CDR1 and CDR2 are SGHRS and YFSETQ. Trimming cost V 4 bases and J 4 bases; bases outside gene matches: 11. CDR3 in DNA: TGCGCCAGCAGCCAACAGGGGCTGGGGTCATACGAGCAGTACTTC. Its translation is CASSQQGLGSYEQYF.

The CDR3 DNA is TGCGCCAGCAGCCAAGAGTTTAGTTACAGGGAGGAGACCCAGTACTTC. Its translation: CASSQEFSYREETQYF. V and J are TRBV4-3 and TRBJ2-5; D might be TRBD1 (6 bases). This CDR3 contains 16 residues. Between the trimmed V and J ends, which lost 0 bases and 5 bases, there was a span of 16 bases. Germline loops: CDR1 LGHNA, CDR2 YSLEER.